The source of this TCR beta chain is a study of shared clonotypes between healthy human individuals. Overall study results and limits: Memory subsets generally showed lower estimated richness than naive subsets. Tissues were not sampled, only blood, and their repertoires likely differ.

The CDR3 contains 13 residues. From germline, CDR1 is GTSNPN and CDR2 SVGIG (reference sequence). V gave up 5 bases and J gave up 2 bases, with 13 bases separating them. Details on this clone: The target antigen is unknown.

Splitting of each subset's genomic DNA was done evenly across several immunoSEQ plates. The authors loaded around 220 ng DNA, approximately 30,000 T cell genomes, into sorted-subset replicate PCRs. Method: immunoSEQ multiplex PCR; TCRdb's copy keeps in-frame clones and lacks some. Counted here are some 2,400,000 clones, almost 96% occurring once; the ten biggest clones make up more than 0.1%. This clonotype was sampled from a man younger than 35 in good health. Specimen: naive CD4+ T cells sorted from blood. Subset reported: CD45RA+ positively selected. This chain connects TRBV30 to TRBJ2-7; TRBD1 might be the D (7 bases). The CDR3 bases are TGTGCCTGGGAGGAGGGGGCGACCTACGAGCAGTACTTC. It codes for CAWEEGATYEQYF. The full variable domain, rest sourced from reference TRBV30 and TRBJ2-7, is SQTIHQWPATLVQPVGSPLSLECTVEGTSNPNLYWYRQAAGRGLQLLFYSVGIGQISSEVPQNLSASRPQDRQFILSSKKLLLSDSGFYLCAWEEGATYEQYFGPGTRLTVT.